This T cell receptor beta chain was observed in a study of graft-versus-host responses after intestinal transplantation. The ends were cut back, 5 bases at V and 6 bases at J, with 14 bases in the middle. The CDR3 totals 13 residues. Looked up from germline, CDR1 is SGHNT and CDR2 is YENEEA. On this clone itself: As yet, its antigen is unknown.

TCRdb's copy holds only in-frame clones and misses some; the assay was immunoSEQ multiplex PCR. The data hold roughly 92,000 clones, with about 87% observed a single time. This receptor was identified in a human donor who was the organ donor for an intestinal transplant. The source material was unstimulated CD4+ T cells sorted from spleen or lymph node cells, sampled before transplant. The chain joins TRBV11-3 to TRBJ2-7; no clear D. CDR3 nucleotides: TGTGCCAGCAGCGTAATCATCGGCGGCGAGCAGTACTTC. It specifies CASSVIIGGEQYF.